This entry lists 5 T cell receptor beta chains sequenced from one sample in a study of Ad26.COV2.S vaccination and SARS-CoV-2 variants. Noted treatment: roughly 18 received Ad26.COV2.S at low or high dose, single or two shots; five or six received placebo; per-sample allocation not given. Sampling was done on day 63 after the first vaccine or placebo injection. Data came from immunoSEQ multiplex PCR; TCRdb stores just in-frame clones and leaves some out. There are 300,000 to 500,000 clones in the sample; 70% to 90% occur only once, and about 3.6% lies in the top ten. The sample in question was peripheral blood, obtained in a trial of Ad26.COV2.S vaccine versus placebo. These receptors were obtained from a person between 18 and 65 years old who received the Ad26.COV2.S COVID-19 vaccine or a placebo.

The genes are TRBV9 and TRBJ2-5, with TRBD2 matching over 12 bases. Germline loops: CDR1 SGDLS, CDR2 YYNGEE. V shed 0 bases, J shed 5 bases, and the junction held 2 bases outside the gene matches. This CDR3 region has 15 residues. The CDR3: CASSVAGTSGETQYF. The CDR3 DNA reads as TGTGCCAGCAGCGTAGCCGGGACTAGCGGGGAGACCCAGTACTTC. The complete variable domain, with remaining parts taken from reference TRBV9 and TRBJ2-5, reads DSGVTQTPKHLITATGQRVTLRCSPRSGDLSVYWYQQSLDQGLQFLIQYYNGEERAKGNILERFSAQQFPDLHSELNLSSLELGDSALYFCASSVAGTSGETQYFGPGTRLLVL.

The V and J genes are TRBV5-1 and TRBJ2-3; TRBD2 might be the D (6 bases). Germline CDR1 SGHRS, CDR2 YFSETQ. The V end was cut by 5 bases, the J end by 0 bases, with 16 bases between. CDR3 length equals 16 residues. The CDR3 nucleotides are TGCGCCAGCAGTCGGGACTTAAAAACTAGCACAGATACGCAGTATTTT. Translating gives CASSRDLKTSTDTQYF. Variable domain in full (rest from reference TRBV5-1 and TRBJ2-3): KAGVTQTPRYLIKTRGQQVTLSCSPISGHRSVSWYQQTPGQGLQFLFEYFSETQRNKGNFPGRFSGRQFSNSRSEMNVSTLELGDSALYLCASSRDLKTSTDTQYFGPGTRLTVL.

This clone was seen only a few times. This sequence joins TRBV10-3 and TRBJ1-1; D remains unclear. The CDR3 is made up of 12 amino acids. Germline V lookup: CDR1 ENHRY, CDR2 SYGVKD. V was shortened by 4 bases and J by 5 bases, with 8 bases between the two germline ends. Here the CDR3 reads CAISGASTEAFF. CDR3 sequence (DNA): TGTGCCATCAGTGGGGCATCAACTGAAGCTTTCTTT.

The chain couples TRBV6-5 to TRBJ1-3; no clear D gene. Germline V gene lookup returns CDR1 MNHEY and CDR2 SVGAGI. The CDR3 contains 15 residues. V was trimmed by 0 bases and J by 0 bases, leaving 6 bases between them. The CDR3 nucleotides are TGTGCCAGCAGTTACTCGACAAACTCTGGAAACACCATATATTTT. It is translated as CASSYSTNSGNTIYF.

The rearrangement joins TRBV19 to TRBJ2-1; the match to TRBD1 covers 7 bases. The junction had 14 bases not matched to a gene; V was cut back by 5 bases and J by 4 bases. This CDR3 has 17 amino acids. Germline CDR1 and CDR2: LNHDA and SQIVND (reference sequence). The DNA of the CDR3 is TGTGCCAGTAGTTTAAAAGGGACAGCCGGTGCTTACAATGAGCAGTTCTTC. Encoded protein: CASSLKGTAGAYNEQFF.